This entry is about one TCR beta chain. The sample originates from a study of blood T cell repertoires in COVID-19. Study background: Acute and convalescent COVID-19 specimens originated in the United States, Italy and Spain.

Germline V gives CDR1 SQVTM, CDR2 ANQGSEA. The CDR3 consists of 13 residues. Trimming stripped 5 bases from V and 3 bases from J, with 10 bases between. Data came from immunoSEQ multiplex PCR; TCRdb stores just in-frame clones and leaves some out. The sample includes under 300,000 clones, approximately 82% of them seen just once. This sequence joins TRBV29-1 and TRBJ1-4; maybe TRBD1 (5 bases). This clonotype was obtained from a woman aged 18-29 years with acute or convalescent COVID-19. What was sequenced was peripheral blood. The CDR3 spells CSVSREANEKLFF. The CDR3 DNA reads TGCAGCGTTTCCAGGGAGGCTAATGAAAAACTGTTTTTT.